This T cell receptor (beta chain) derives from a study of blood T cell repertoires in COVID-19 (TCRdb year 2020). The study in broad terms: Collaborator samples came from the United States, Italy and Spain and covered acute and convalescent phases of COVID-19. A de-identified subject ID, COVID-19 status, age in years and sex were almost always included in the sample metadata. A freely available public database, intended as a resource for researchers studying the immune response to SARS-CoV-2, is where the repertoires were released. HLA class I and class II types, where available, came from metadata supplied by the sample provider rather than from assay-based typing. The material from the prospective study consisted of cDNA or gDNA derived from T cells, B-cell-depleted T cells, or PBMCs. Subjects who had been exposed to COVID-19, were actively infected with it, or had recovered from it provided the deeply sampled blood TCRbeta repertoires that made up the dataset. The samples were drawn from two sources: the first 160 participants of the ongoing ImmuneRACE study, and 1,000 to 1,500 subjects contributed by 6 global collaborators. Broader findings and caveats from the paper: Clinical and demographic metadata were provided uncurated, with the amount varying by source and participant.

Its CDR3 holds 15 amino acids, cysteine through phenylalanine. CDR3 DNA only is kept here, 45 bases in frame from base 1. CDR1 SGHDN and CDR2 FVKESK were looked up in the germline V gene. Cut back by 5 bases and 0 bases, the V and J ends lie 13 bases apart. Whole blood was collected in K2EDTA tubes by collaborating institutions according to the institutions' own protocols. Collaborator samples were shipped for TCRbeta analysis as frozen whole blood, isolated PBMCs, or DNA extracted from either sample type. TCRbeta CDR3 regions were amplified from genomic DNA using the immunoSEQ Assay, a bias-controlled multiplex PCR. In the paper's pipeline: Nucleated cell counts per sample were estimated from amplification of reference gene primers within the assay. To quantify the absolute abundance of each unique TCRbeta CDR3 rearrangement, sequence reads were collapsed and filtered. For each sample, productive Simpson clonality was calculated by taking the square root of Simpson's diversity index across productive rearrangements. The clones in this table, taken by TCRdb from immuneACCESS, are in-frame only. Not every clone is retained; where verified, under half of the shortfall comes from an unresolved V gene, and the cause of the rest is unknown. V and J calls and clone size come straight from that table; D and trimming were deduced from the DNA. This sample has nearly 200,000 clones in its table, and 84% of those were observed once. The leading ten clones occupy approximately 5% of the sample.

With respect to this clone: No antigen is known for it. Qualities for individual bases were not recorded, and no much larger clone is one base off.

The source material was peripheral blood. This receptor chain uses TRBV14 and TRBJ1-1; the D region possibly corresponds to TRBD1 (6 bases align). The TCR originated in a woman aged 70 to 79 with active or convalescent COVID-19. The DNA is TGTGCCAGCAGCAGGGGGGGACACATGAACACTGAAGCTTTCTTT. It codes for CASSRGGHMNTEAFF.